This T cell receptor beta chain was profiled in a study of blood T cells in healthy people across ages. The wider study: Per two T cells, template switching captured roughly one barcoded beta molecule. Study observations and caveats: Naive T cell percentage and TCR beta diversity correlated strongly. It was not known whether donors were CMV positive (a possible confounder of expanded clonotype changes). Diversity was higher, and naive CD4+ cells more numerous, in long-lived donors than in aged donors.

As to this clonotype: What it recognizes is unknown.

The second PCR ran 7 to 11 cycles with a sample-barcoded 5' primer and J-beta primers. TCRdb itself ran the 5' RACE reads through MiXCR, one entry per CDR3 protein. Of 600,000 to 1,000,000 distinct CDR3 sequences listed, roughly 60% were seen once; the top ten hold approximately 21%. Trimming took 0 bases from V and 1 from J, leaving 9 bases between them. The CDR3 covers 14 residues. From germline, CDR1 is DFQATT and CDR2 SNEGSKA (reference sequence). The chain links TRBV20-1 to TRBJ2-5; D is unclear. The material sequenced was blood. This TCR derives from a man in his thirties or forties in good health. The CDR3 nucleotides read TGCAGTGCTAGAGATTCTCCGACCCAAGAGACCCAGTACTTC. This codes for CSARDSPTQETQYF.